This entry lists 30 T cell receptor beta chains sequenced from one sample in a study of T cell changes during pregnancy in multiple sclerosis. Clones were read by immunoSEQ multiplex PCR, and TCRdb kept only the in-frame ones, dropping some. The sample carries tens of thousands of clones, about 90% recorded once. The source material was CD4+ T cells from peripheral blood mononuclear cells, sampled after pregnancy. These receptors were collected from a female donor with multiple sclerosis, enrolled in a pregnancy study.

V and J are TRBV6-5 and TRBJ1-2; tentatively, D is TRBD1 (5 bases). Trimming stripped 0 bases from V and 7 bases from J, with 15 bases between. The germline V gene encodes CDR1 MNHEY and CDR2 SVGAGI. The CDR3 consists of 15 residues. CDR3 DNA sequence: TGTGCCAGCAGTTACTCGACTGGGGCAGTAAGTGGCTACACCTTC. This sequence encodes CASSYSTGAVSGYTF.

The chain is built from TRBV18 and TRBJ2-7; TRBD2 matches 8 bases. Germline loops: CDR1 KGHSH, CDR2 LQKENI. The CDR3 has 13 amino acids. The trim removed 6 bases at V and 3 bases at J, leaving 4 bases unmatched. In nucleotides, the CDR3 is TGTGCCAGCTCCGGGACTAGGATCTACGAGCAGTACTTC. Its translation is CASSGTRIYEQYF.

DNA of the CDR3: TGTGCCAGCAGTGAAGGTTTCCCCGGGTCCTTCTATGGCTACACCTTC. Encoded protein: CASSEGFPGSFYGYTF. The chain combines TRBV6-1 with TRBJ1-2; D unclear. Per the germline V gene, CDR1 is MNHNS and CDR2 is SASEGT. CDR3 length: 16 amino acids. The V end lost 1 base, the J end lost 4 bases, and 16 bases lay between the germline ends.

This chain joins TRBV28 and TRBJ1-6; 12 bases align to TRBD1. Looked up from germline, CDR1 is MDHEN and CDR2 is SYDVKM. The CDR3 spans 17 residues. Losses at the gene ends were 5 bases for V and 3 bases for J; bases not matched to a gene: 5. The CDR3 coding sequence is TGTGCCAGCAGTGGGCGGGACAGGGGGCTCTATAATTCACCCCTCCACTTT. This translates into CASSGRDRGLYNSPLHF. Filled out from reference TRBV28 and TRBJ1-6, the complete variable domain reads DVKVTQSSRYLVKRTGEKVFLECVQDMDHENMFWYRQDPGLGLRLIYFSYDVKMKEKGDIPEGYSVSREKKERFSLILESASTNQTSMYLCASSGRDRGLYNSPLHFGNGTRLTVT.

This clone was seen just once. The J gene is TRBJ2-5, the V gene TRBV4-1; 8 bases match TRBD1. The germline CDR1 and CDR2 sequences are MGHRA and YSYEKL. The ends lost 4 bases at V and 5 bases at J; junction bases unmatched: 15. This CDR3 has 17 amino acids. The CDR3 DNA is TGCGCCAGCAGCCTCAGCCCAAGACAGGGGCAAGAGGAGACCCAGTACTTC. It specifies CASSLSPRQGQEETQYF.

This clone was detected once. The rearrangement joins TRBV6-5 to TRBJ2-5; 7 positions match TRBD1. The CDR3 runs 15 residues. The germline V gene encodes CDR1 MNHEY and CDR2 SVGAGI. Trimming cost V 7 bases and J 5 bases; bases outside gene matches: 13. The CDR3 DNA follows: TGTGCCAGCACCAAGGGACAGCCTGAAAGTGAGACCCAGTACTTC. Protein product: CASTKGQPESETQYF.

This CDR3 is CASSRTGTEAFF. The CDR3 coding sequence is TGTGCCAGCAGCAGGACTGGCACTGAAGCTTTCTTT. The V call is TRBV7-2, the J call TRBJ1-1; D is unresolved. This CDR3 has 12 residues. V gave up 5 bases and J gave up 4 bases, with 8 bases separating them. Germline lookup yields CDR1 SGHTA and CDR2 FQGNSA.

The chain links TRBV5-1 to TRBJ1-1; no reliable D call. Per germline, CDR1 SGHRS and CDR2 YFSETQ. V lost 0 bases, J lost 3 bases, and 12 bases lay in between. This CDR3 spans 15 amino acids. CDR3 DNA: TGCGCCAGCAGCTTGGGGGTCGGGTTAGACACTGAAGCTTTCTTT. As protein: CASSLGVGLDTEAFF.

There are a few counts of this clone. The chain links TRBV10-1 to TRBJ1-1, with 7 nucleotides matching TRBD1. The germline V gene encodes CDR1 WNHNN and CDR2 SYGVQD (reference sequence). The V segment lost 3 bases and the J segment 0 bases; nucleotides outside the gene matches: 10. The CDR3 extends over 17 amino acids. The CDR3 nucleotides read TGCGCCAGCAGTGAAAGGAAGGGGGCCTTTATGAACACTGAAGCTTTCTTT. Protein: CASSERKGAFMNTEAFF.

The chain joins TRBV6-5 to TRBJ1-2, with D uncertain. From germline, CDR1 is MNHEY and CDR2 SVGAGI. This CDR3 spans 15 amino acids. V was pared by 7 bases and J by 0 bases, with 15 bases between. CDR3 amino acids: CASTDRGVANYGYTF. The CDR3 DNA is TGTGCCAGCACCGACCGGGGTGTAGCTAACTATGGCTACACCTTC.

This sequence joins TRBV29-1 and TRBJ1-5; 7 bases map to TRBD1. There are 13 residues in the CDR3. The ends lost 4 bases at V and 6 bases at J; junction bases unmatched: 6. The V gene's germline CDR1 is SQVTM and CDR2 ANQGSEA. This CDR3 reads CSVGQGGSQPQHF. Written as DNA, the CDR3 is TGCAGCGTTGGACAGGGCGGCAGTCAGCCCCAGCATTTT.

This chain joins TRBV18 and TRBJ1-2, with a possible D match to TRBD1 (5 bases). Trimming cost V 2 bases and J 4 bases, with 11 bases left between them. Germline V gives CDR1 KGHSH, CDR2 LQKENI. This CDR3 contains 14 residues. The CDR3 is CASSPVDTTYGYTF. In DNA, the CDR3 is TGTGCCAGCTCACCAGTGGACACCACCTATGGCTACACCTTC.

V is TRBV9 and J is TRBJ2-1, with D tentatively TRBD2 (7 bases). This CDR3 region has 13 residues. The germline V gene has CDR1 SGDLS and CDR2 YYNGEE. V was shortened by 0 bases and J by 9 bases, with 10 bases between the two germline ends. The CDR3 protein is CASSVEGGREQFF. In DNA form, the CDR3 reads TGTGCCAGCAGCGTAGAGGGGGGGCGTGAGCAGTTCTTC.

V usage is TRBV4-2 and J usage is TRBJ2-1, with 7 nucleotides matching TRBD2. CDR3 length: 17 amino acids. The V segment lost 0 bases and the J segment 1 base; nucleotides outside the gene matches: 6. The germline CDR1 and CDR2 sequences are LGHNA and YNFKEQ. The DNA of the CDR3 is TGTGCCAGCAGCCAAGATCCACTAGCGTCGTCCTACAATGAGCAGTTCTTC. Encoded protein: CASSQDPLASSYNEQFF.

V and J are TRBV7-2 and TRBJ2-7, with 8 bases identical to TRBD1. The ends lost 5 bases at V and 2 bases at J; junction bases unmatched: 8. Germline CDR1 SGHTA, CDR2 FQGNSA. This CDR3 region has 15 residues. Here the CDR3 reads CASSPIPGQAYEQYF. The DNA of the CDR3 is TGTGCCAGCAGCCCCATCCCGGGACAGGCCTACGAGCAGTACTTC.

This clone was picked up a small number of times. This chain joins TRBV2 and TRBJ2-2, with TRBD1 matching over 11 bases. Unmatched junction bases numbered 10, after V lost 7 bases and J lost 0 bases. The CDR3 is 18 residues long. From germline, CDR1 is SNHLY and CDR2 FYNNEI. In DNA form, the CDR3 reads TGTGCCAGCATTCCGGGACAGGGGGTGCCCGCGAACACCGGGGAGCTGTTTTTT. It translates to CASIPGQGVPANTGELFF.

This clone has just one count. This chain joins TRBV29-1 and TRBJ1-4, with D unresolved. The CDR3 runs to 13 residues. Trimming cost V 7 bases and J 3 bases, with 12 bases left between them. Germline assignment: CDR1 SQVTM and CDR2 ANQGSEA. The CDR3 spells CSGASSANEKLFF. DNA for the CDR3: TGCAGCGGGGCTTCATCGGCTAATGAAAAACTGTTTTTT.

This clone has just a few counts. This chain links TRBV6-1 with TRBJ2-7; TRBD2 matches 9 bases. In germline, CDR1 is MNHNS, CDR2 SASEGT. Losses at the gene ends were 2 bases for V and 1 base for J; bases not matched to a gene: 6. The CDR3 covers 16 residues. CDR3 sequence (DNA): TGTGCCAGCAGTGAAACTACCCTAGCGGGGTCCTACGAGCAGTACTTC. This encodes CASSETTLAGSYEQYF.

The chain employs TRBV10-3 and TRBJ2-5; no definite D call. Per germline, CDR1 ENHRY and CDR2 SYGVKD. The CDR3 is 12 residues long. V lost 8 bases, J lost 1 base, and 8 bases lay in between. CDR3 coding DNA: TGTGCCATCGCGGCAAGCCAAGAGACCCAGTACTTC. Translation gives CAIAASQETQYF.

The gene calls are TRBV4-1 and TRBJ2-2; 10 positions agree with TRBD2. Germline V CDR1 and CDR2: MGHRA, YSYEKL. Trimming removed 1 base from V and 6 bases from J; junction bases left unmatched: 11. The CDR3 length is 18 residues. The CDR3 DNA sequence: TGCGCCAGCAGCCAAGGTCCCCGGACTAGCGGACTGGCCGGGGAGCTGTTTTTT. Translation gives CASSQGPRTSGLAGELFF.

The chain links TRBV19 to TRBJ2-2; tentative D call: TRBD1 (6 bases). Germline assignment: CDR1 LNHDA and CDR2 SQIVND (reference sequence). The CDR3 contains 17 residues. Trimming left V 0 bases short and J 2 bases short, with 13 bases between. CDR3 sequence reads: CASSIDTRTVNTGELFF. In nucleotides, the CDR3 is TGTGCCAGTAGTATAGACACTCGGACAGTAAACACCGGGGAGCTGTTTTTT. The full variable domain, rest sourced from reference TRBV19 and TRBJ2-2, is DGGITQSPKYLFRKEGQNVTLSCEQNLNHDAMYWYRQDPGQGLRLIYYSQIVNDFQKGDIAEGYSVSREKKESFPLTVTSAQKNPTAFYLCASSIDTRTVNTGELFFGEGSRLTVL.

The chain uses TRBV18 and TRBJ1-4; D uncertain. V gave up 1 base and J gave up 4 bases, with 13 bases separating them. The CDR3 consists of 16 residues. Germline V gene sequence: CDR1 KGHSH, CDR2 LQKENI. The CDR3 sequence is CASSPLLTEGNEKLFF. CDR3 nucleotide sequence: TGTGCCAGCTCACCACTTTTAACGGAGGGTAATGAAAAACTGTTTTTT.

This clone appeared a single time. The CDR3 DNA is TGCGCCAGCAGCGGAACAGGGGGCGAGCAGTACTTC. Translation: CASSGTGGEQYF. V usage is TRBV5-1 and J usage is TRBJ2-7; 8 bases match TRBD1. CDR1 SGHRS and CDR2 YFSETQ come from the germline V gene. This CDR3 spans 12 amino acids. With V trimmed by 4 bases and J by 6 bases, 3 bases remained unmatched.

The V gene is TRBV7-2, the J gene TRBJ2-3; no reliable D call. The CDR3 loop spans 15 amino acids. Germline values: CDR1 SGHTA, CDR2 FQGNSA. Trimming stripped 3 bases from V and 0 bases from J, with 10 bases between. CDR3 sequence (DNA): TGTGCCAGCAGCTTTTCAGCGATGAGCACAGATACGCAGTATTTT. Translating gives CASSFSAMSTDTQYF.

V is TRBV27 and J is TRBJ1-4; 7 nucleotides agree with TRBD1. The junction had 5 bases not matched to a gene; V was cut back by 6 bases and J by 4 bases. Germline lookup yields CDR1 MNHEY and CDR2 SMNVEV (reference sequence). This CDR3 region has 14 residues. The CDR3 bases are TGTGCCAGCAGGCCGGGACAGAATAATGAAAAACTGTTTTTT. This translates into CASRPGQNNEKLFF. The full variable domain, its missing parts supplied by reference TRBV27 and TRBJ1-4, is EAQVTQNPRYLITVTGKKLTVTCSQNMNHEYMSWYRQDPGLGLRQIYYSMNVEVTDKGDVPEGYKVSRKEKRNFPLILESPSPNQTSLYFCASRPGQNNEKLFFGSGTQLSVL.

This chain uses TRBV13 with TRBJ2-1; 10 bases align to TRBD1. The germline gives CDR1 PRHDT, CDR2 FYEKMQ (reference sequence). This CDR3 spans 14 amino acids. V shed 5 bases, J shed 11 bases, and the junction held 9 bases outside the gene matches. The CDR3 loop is CASSTTGGFEKQFF. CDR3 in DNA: TGTGCCAGCAGCACGACAGGGGGCTTTGAGAAGCAGTTCTTC.

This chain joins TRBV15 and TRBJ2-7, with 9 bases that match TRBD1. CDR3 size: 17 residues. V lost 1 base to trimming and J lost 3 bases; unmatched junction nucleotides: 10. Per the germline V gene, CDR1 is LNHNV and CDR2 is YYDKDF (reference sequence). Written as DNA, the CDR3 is TGTGCCACCAGCAGAGGCGCTTTGGGACAGGGACTCTACGAGCAGTACTTC. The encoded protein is CATSRGALGQGLYEQYF.

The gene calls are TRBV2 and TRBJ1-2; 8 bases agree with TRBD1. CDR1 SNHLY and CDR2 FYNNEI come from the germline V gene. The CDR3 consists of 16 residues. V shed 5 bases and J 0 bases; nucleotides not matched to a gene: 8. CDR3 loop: CASSLGTGASNYGYTF. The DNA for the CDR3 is TGTGCCAGCAGTCTGGGGACAGGCGCCTCTAACTATGGCTACACCTTC.

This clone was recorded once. CDR3 nucleotide sequence: TGTGCCAGCAGCTGGACTAGCGGGGAGAGCTCCTACGAGCAGTACTTC. Protein product: CASSWTSGESSYEQYF. V and J are TRBV7-2 and TRBJ2-7, with 12 bases fitting TRBD2. The ends lost 4 bases at V and 0 bases at J; junction bases unmatched: 4. The V gene's germline CDR1 is SGHTA and CDR2 FQGNSA. This CDR3 has 16 residues.

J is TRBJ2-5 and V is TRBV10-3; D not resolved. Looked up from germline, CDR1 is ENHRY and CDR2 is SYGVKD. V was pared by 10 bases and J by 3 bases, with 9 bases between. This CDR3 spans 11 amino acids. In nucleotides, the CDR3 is TGTGCCACGGGTGGAAAAGAGACCCAGTACTTC. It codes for CATGGKETQYF.